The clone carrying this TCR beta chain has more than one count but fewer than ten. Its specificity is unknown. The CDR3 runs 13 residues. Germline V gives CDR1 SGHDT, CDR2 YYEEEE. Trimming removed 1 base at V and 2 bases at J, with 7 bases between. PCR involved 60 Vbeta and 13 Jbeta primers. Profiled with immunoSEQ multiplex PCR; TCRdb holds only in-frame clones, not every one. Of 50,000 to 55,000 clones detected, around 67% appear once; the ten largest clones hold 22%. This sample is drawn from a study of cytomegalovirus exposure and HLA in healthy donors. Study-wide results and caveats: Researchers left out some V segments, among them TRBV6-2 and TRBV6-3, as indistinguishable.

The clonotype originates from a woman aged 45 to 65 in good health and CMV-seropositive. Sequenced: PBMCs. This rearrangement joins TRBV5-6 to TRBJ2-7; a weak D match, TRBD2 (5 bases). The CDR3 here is CASSLRGAYEQYF. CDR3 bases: TGTGCCAGCAGCTTGCGGGGTGCCTACGAGCAGTACTTC.